The source of this TCR beta chain is a study of identical twins. General observations from the study: Models underestimated out-of-frame TCR alpha sharing in monozygotic twins. Partly confounded zero-insertion analyses could result from invariant MAIT and iNKT cells. Out-of-frame beta chain sequences displayed weaker excess sharing between twins.

Template switching supplied a universal primer site; unique molecular identifiers were carried on the cDNA. TCRdb used MiXCR to reprocess the 5' RACE reads, holding one entry per CDR3 protein. The sample contains some 660,000 distinct CDR3 sequences, 8% to 9% of which appear only once. A few counts support this clonotype. The antigen remains undetermined. In addition, the sample was reused for a study of yellow fever vaccine responses in identical twins.

The receptor was derived from a woman aged 18-29 years in good health. The sequencing input was PBMCs.

The CDR3 DNA reads TGCAGTGCCCGAGACACCTACTACGAGCAGTACTTC. Amino acids: CSARDTYYEQYF. The V gene is TRBV20-1, the J gene TRBJ2-7; D is undetermined. This CDR3 region has 12 residues. The V end lost 6 bases, the J end lost 3 bases, and 12 bases lay between the germline ends. Germline CDR1 is DFQATT and CDR2 is SNEGSKA (reference sequence).